This TCR beta chain emerged from a study of shared clonotypes between healthy human individuals. The germline V and J ends were trimmed by 4 bases and 1 base, with 8 bases remaining between them. The CDR3 spans 13 residues. Germline values: CDR1 SGHRS, CDR2 YFSETQ. There are a few counts of this clone. The antigen is not known. TCRdb's table, derived via immunoSEQ multiplex PCR, lists solely in-frame clones and lacks some. This table has a few hundred thousand clones, 65% to 70% appearing once. Study conclusions and caveats: Among donors, clonotype sharing was expected to be affected by sequencing depth.

This TCR derives from a man aged 30 to 39 in good health. Input material: memory CD4+ T cells sorted from blood. Subset indicated: CD45RA-negative fraction. The rearrangement joins TRBV5-1 to TRBJ1-1; D may be TRBD1 (5 bases). CDR3 region: CASSIGQNTEAFF. The DNA of the CDR3 is TGCGCCAGCAGCATAGGACAGAACACTGAAGCTTTCTTT.